This T cell receptor (beta chain) was obtained from a study of shared clonotypes between healthy human individuals. The naive CD8 subset, CD45RO-negative cells positively selected for CCR7, excluded terminally differentiated effector memory CD45RA+ cells. Healthy and HIV-negative, the adult donors had no recent acute infections or vaccinations. Deep-level settings were used for running the assay. Repertoires were generated with immunoSEQ multiplex PCR, while TCRdb's copy carries only in-frame clones and drops some. This table holds about 2.1 million clones, 90% to 95% found once. Remarks on this clone: Its antigen is unknown.

CDR1 is SEHNR and CDR2 is FQNEAQ in the germline V gene (reference sequence). The CDR3 runs to 14 residues. V lost 4 bases, J lost 15 bases, and 22 bases lay in between. Study-level points and caveats: Non-shared clonotypes had lower generation probabilities than those shared by all four donors.

The J gene is TRBJ2-1, the V gene TRBV7-9; tentative D call: TRBD2 (6 bases). This clonotype originated in a man aged 18 to 30 in good health. Some clones in this sample may be carry-over from other donors' samples. Sequences were obtained from naive CD8+ T cells from PBMCs. The CDR3 protein is CASSYTRVQKEGFF. The CDR3 bases are TGTGCCAGCAGCTATACAAGGGTGCAAAAGGAGGGGTTCTTC.